This T cell receptor beta chain appears in the sequencing data of a study of T cells in Graves' hyperthyroidism and ophthalmopathy. The study's findings and limits: Also found in blood were most expanded thyroid clonotypes above 0.001. Classification by a 13 V-J model distinguished ophthalmopathy from stable hyperthyroidism.

Comments on this clonotype: The antigen is undetermined. This could be a read error, since a much larger clone is one nucleotide away.

Germline values: CDR1 SGHTA, CDR2 FQGNSA. The CDR3 runs to 16 residues. V shed 5 bases, J shed 3 bases, and the junction held 9 bases outside the gene matches. A lack of ophthalmopathy progression within 18 months defined stable Graves' hyperthyroidism. TCR beta CDR3 sequences were amplified from RNA transcripts. The HTBI primer set was used in a first-round RT-PCR of the TCR CDR3. TCRdb fed the multiplex PCR reads into MiXCR, producing one record per CDR3 protein. Of roughly 100,000 distinct CDR3 sequences in the sample, less than 55% were seen once. This TCR derives from a man aged 40-49 years with Graves' hyperthyroidism. The sequenced material came from blood. The chain recombines TRBV7-2 with TRBJ2-3; 9 bases map to TRBD2. The DNA for the CDR3 is TGTGCCAGCAGCCAAGGTTTTGCGGGAGGGACAGATACGCAGTATTTT. It encodes CASSQGFAGGTDTQYF.